Listed below are T cell receptor beta chains from one sample, sequenced in a study of control samples from healthy donors and cancer patients. Libraries were prepared by immunoSEQ multiplex PCR; TCRdb keeps only in-frame clonotypes and omits some of them. The profile shows around 120,000 clones, roughly 95% of them singletons. The source material was blood. Every receptor here comes from a man aged 30 to 39 in good health. CDR3s include the opening cysteine and the closing phenylalanine or tryptophan. A D gene is named only where the DNA matches it firmly.

j_call v_call d_call cdr3_aa cdr3_nt
TRBJ1-4 TRBV6-5 - CASSYSTGANEKLFF TGTGCCAGCAGTTACTCGACGGGCGCTAATGAAAAACTGTTTTTT
TRBJ1-5 TRBV4-3 - CASSPEPWGQPQHF TGCGCCAGCAGCCCCGAACCCTGGGGTCAGCCCCAGCATTTT
TRBJ2-5 TRBV7-2 - CASSLGGTGTQYF TGTGCCAGCAGCTTAGGGGGAACGGGGACCCAGTACTTC
TRBJ2-5 TRBV5-6 TRBD1 CASSLGQGKAQYF TGTGCCAGCAGCTTGGGACAGGGGAAGGCCCAGTACTTC
TRBJ2-5 TRBV18 - CASSPGTQETQYF TGTGCCAGCTCACCCGGAACCCAAGAGACCCAGTACTTC
TRBJ1-5 TRBV2 TRBD1 CASSGTGGKEDQPQHF TGTGCCAGCAGTGGGACAGGGGGCAAGGAGGATCAGCCCCAGCATTTT
TRBJ2-7 TRBV4-1 - CASSQEGPYEQYF TGCGCCAGCAGCCAAGAGGGCCCCTACGAGCAGTACTTC
TRBJ2-7 TRBV5-1 - CASSRRDMGEQYF TGCGCCAGCAGCCGGAGGGATATGGGCGAGCAGTACTTC
TRBJ1-2 TRBV9 TRBD1 CASSSQGPGYGYTF TGTGCCAGCAGCTCACAGGGGCCGGGCTATGGCTACACCTTC
TRBJ2-3 TRBV4-1 - CASSRTGPDTDTQYF TGCGCCAGCAGTCGAACGGGGCCCGACACAGATACGCAGTATTTT
TRBJ2-7 TRBV9 - CASSVALSGPSYSYEQYF TGTGCCAGCAGCGTAGCCTTGTCCGGGCCTTCCTACTCCTACGAGCAGTACTTC
TRBJ2-5 TRBV5-1 - CASSHSDGETQYF TGCGCCAGCAGCCATTCGGACGGCGAGACCCAGTACTTC
TRBJ1-4 TRBV5-1 - CASSLFQGNEKLFF TGCGCCAGCAGCTTGTTTCAGGGAAATGAAAAACTGTTTTTT
TRBJ1-4 TRBV6-5 TRBD1 CASSLTGQGKEKLFF TGTGCCAGCAGTCTAACGGGACAGGGTAAAGAAAAACTGTTTTTT
TRBJ1-2 TRBV20-1 - CSAMAGNGYTF TGCAGTGCTATGGCAGGGAACGGCTACACCTTC
TRBJ1-5 TRBV6-5 - CASSLKGFGSNQPQHF TGTGCCAGCAGTTTAAAAGGGTTTGGTAGCAATCAGCCCCAGCATTTT
TRBJ1-2 TRBV20-1 TRBD1 CSASLRGDYGYTF TGCAGTGCTAGTCTCAGGGGGGACTATGGCTACACCTTC
TRBJ2-3 TRBV6-2/TRBV6-3 - CASSRALVGTDTQYF TGTGCCAGCAGCCGCGCTTTGGTGGGCACAGATACGCAGTATTTT
TRBJ1-2 TRBV5-4 - CASSLVGADGYTF TGTGCCAGCAGCTTGGTGGGGGCTGATGGCTACACCTTC
TRBJ1-4 TRBV30 - CAWSPKGIREKLFF TGTGCCTGGAGTCCTAAGGGGATTAGGGAAAAACTGTTTTTT